What follows are 32 T cell receptor beta chains derived from one specimen sequenced in a study of T cells in Graves' hyperthyroidism and ophthalmopathy. Regions amplified from RNA transcripts were the TCR beta CDR3 regions. Using the HTBI primer set, a first-round RT-PCR was run on the TCR CDR3. TCRdb processed the multiplex PCR reads anew with MiXCR; each CDR3 protein has one entry. Of roughly 660,000 distinct CDR3 sequences in the sample, approximately 15% are singletons; the top ten hold roughly a sixth. Sequencing used blood. The receptors stem from a man in his forties or fifties with Graves' hyperthyroidism.

As concerns this clonotype: A much bigger clone sits one base away, suggesting this may be a read error. The rearrangement joins TRBV6-2 or TRBV6-3 to TRBJ2-7, with a tentative D call TRBD1 (5 bases). The germline gives CDR1 MNHEY, CDR2 SVGEGT. This CDR3 has 13 amino acids. CDR3 coding DNA: TGTGTCAGCAGTAAGCAGGGAACCTACGAGCAGTACTTC. Translating it yields CVSSKQGTYEQYF.

This clonotype was picked up many times. V usage is TRBV20-1 and J usage is TRBJ2-1; D might be TRBD2 (5 bases). CDR1 DFQATT and CDR2 SNEGSKA come from the germline V gene (reference sequence). The V end was cut by 0 bases, the J end by 0 bases, with 12 bases between. The CDR3 runs to 16 residues. The DNA for the CDR3 is TGCAGTGCTAGAGAGGAGGCGGGTGCCTCCTACAATGAGCAGTTCTTC. Amino acids: CSAREEAGASYNEQFF.

The table lists this clonotype with many counts. The chain joins TRBV2 to TRBJ1-2, with D unclear. There are 14 residues in the CDR3. Per germline, CDR1 SNHLY and CDR2 FYNNEI. V lost 8 bases and J lost 1, with 14 bases in between. CDR3 sequence (DNA): TGTGCCAGCTGGTTAACAGATTTTAACTATGGCTACACCTTC. Protein sequence: CASWLTDFNYGYTF.

This clonotype was detected many times. The V and J genes are TRBV5-1 and TRBJ2-2; D is unresolved. The V gene's germline CDR1 is SGHRS and CDR2 YFSETQ. Deletions cut 2 bases from V and 6 bases from J, with 14 bases between. The CDR3 contains 15 residues. The CDR3 DNA reads as TGCGCCAGCAGCTTCGGACCGAATCGAGCCGGGGAGCTGTTTTTT. This codes for CASSFGPNRAGELFF. Filled out from reference TRBV5-1 and TRBJ2-2, the complete variable domain reads KAGVTQTPRYLIKTRGQQVTLSCSPISGHRSVSWYQQTPGQGLQFLFEYFSETQRNKGNFPGRFSGRQFSNSRSEMNVSTLELGDSALYLCASSFGPNRAGELFFGEGSRLTVL.

The chain carries TRBV28 and TRBJ1-3; D may be TRBD1 (5 bases). Per the germline V gene, CDR1 is MDHEN and CDR2 is SYDVKM. Trimming took off 5 bases at V and 2 bases at J, with 10 bases between the two ends. The CDR3 extends over 14 amino acids. The CDR3 reads CASSPRQTGNTIYF. DNA for the CDR3: TGTGCCAGCAGTCCCCGACAGACTGGAAACACCATATATTTT.

This clonotype was seen ten or more times. The genes are TRBV12-3 or TRBV12-4 and TRBJ1-1, with a weak D call TRBD1 (6 bases). The CDR3 is made up of 15 amino acids. V shed 1 base and J shed 1 base, with 10 bases lying between them. CDR3 amino acids: CASSLGGAGNTEAFF. The CDR3 DNA follows: TGTGCCAGCAGTTTAGGGGGGGCTGGGAACACTGAAGCTTTCTTT.

This clonotype was seen more than once but under ten times. This chain links TRBV20-1 with TRBJ2-3, with 8 bases that match TRBD2. Looked up from germline, CDR1 is DFQATT and CDR2 is SNEGSKA (reference sequence). The CDR3 sequence is 16 residues long. V dropped 3 bases and J dropped 0; count of bases not matched to a gene: 8. As DNA, the CDR3 is TGCAGTGCTAGGGGGGGGGCTAGCGGGAGCACAGATACGCAGTATTTT. Translation gives CSARGGASGSTDTQYF.

There are many counts of this clonotype. The rearrangement uses TRBV7-2 and TRBJ2-7; a weak D match, TRBD1 (6 bases). V was clipped by 0 bases and J by 2 bases, with 8 bases between them. CDR3 size: 14 residues. Germline lookup yields CDR1 SGHTA and CDR2 FQGNSA. CDR3 loop: CASSLAGTPYEQYF. The DNA of the CDR3 is TGTGCCAGCAGCTTAGCCGGGACACCCTACGAGCAGTACTTC.

Many counts were recorded for this clonotype. This rearrangement joins TRBV2 to TRBJ1-1; D gene ambiguous. Germline CDR1 is SNHLY and CDR2 is FYNNEI. The CDR3 contains 13 residues. The V gene lost 10 bases and the J gene lost 0 bases, with 12 bases spanning the gap. DNA for the CDR3: TGTGCCACCACCGGAGAGATGAACACTGAAGCTTTCTTT. Amino acids: CATTGEMNTEAFF.

Concerning this clonotype: A single base separates this from a much larger clone, so it may be a read error. The gene calls are TRBV5-1 and TRBJ2-2; 9 nucleotides match TRBD2. The germline V gene encodes CDR1 SGHRS and CDR2 YFSETQ. This CDR3 is 17 amino acids long. V lost 0 bases and J lost 7; bases outside the gene matches: 10. This CDR3 reads CASSLVVAGEGNGELFF. CDR3 bases: TGCGCCAGCAGCTTGGTTGTAGCGGGAGAGGGGAACGGGGAGCTGTTTTTT.

Comments on this clonotype: With a much larger clone just one base away, this may be a read error. This chain uses TRBV7-9 with TRBJ2-5; D may match TRBD1 or TRBD2 (5 bases each). The length of the CDR3 is 17 residues. Germline CDR1 reads SEHNR; CDR2 reads FQNEAQ (reference sequence). The CDR3 DNA is TGTGCCAGCAGCTTAGGGCCGGGGCCACAACTAAAAGAGACCCACTACTTC. Amino acid sequence: CASSLGPGPQLKETHYF.

This clonotype was found many times. V is TRBV12-3 or TRBV12-4 and J is TRBJ2-1; no clear D. The CDR3 is made up of 12 amino acids. Deletions cut 4 bases from V and 5 bases from J, with 6 bases between. The CDR3 region has the DNA TGTGCCAGCAGTTCGCTACACAATGAGCAGTTCTTC. It encodes CASSSLHNEQFF.

This clonotype has only a few counts. This sequence joins TRBV5-1 and TRBJ1-5; D may be TRBD1 (5 bases). Germline CDR1 is SGHRS and CDR2 is YFSETQ. V lost 4 bases to trimming and J lost 5 bases, with 16 bases between them. The CDR3 runs 15 residues. The CDR3 DNA is TGCGCCAGCAGCGTCTCTGGGGGTCGGGATCAGCCCCAGCATTTT. Its protein product is CASSVSGGRDQPQHF.

This clonotype was counted ten times or more. CDR3 amino acids: CASSVTGGNTEAFF. CDR3 in DNA: TGCGCCAGCAGTGTCACAGGGGGGAACACTGAAGCTTTCTTT. The J gene is TRBJ1-1, the V gene TRBV10-2, with 8 bases matching TRBD1. The CDR3 is 14 residues long. Germline CDR1 and CDR2: WSHSY and SAAADI. Unmatched junction bases numbered 2, after V lost 4 bases and J lost 1 base.

Turning to this clonotype: A much larger clonotype is one base distant, so this may be a read error. V and J are TRBV7-9 and TRBJ2-3; 14 bases fit TRBD2. With 4 bases clipped from V and 11 bases from J, the junction kept 23 bases outside the gene matches. The CDR3 is made up of 20 amino acids. Germline V gives CDR1 SEHNR, CDR2 FQNEAQ (reference sequence). CDR3 coding DNA: TGTGCCAGCAGCTCCACTCTGACTAGCGGGAGGGCCTATATTCCATATATGCAGTATTTT. Translated, it gives CASSSTLTSGRAYIPYMQYF. The full variable domain, rest sourced from reference TRBV7-9 and TRBJ2-3, is DTGVSQNPRHKITKRGQNVTFRCDPISEHNRLYWYRQTLGQGPEFLTYFQNEAQLEKSRLLSDRFSAERPKGSFSTLEIQRTEQGDSAMYLCASSSTLTSGRAYIPYMQYFGPGTRLTVL.

With regard to this clonotype: At one end, the junction sequence differs from germline, possibly due to a read error. This sequence joins TRBV25-1 and TRBJ2-1; D is possibly TRBD2 (5 bases). In germline, CDR1 is MGHDK, CDR2 SYGVNS. The CDR3 runs to 13 residues. The CDR3 protein is CASSLLLGDEQLF. In nucleotides, the CDR3 is TGTGCCAGCAGCCTACTACTAGGCGATGAGCAGCTCTTC.

Details on this clonotype: Since a much larger clone is just one base distant, this may be a read error. V and J are TRBV27 and TRBJ2-3; 7 nucleotides align to TRBD1. Germline V gene lookup returns CDR1 MNHEY and CDR2 SMNVEV (reference sequence). Trimming at V came to 5 bases and at J to 1 base, leaving 6 bases not matched to a gene. This CDR3 has 15 residues. The CDR3 loop is CASSPWDSRTDTQYF. CDR3 nucleotides: TGTGCCAGCAGTCCCTGGGACAGCCGCACAGATACGCAGTATTTT.

This clonotype was detected many times. This rearrangement joins TRBV11-2 to TRBJ2-5, with D perhaps TRBD1 or TRBD2 (5 bases each). V was clipped by 6 bases and J by 5 bases, with 19 bases between them. The CDR3 covers 15 residues. In germline, CDR1 is SGHAT, CDR2 FQNNGV. CDR3 amino acids: CASRALGRPRETQYF. CDR3 coding DNA: TGTGCCAGCAGAGCCCTGGGACGGCCCAGGGAGACCCAGTACTTC. The whole variable domain, remainder taken from reference TRBV11-2 and TRBJ2-5, is EAGVAQSPRYKIIEKRQSVAFWCNPISGHATLYWYQQILGQGPKLLIQFQNNGVVDDSQLPKDRFSAERLKGVDSTLKIQPAKLEDSAVYLCASRALGRPRETQYFGPGTRLLVL.

This sequence joins TRBV11-2 and TRBJ1-1, with a tentative D call TRBD1 (6 bases). The CDR3 has 16 residues. Germline loops: CDR1 SGHAT, CDR2 FQNNGV. Trimming took off 5 bases at V and 1 base at J, with 17 bases between the two ends. The CDR3 coding sequence is TGTGCCAGCAGCCAAGAGCGGGGGGGACAGAACACTGAAGCTTTCTTT. Its protein product is CASSQERGGQNTEAFF.

This clonotype was seen repeatedly, ten times or more. V and J are TRBV11-2 and TRBJ1-1; 7 bases line up with TRBD1. This CDR3 has 14 amino acids. Germline V lookup: CDR1 SGHAT, CDR2 FQNNGV. The V and J ends lost 5 bases and 1 base, in that order; junction bases with no gene match: 4. CDR3 protein: CASSGRQGNTEAFF. The CDR3 nucleotides read TGTGCCAGCAGCGGACGACAGGGGAACACTGAAGCTTTCTTT.

This clonotype occurred many times. V is TRBV7-3 and J is TRBJ2-3, with D tentatively TRBD1 (6 bases). V gave up 6 bases and J gave up 0 bases, with 10 bases separating them. The CDR3 length is 14 residues. CDR1 is SGHTA, CDR2 FQGTGA, per germline. The CDR3 DNA is TGTGCCAGCAGTCGAGGGGGAAGCACAGATACGCAGTATTTT. Its protein is CASSRGGSTDTQYF.

As for this clonotype: One base away lies a much larger clone, so this may be a sequencing read error. The V call is TRBV27, the J call TRBJ2-1; 9 bases line up with TRBD2. CDR3 length: 16 amino acids. The germline gives CDR1 MNHEY, CDR2 SMNVEV (reference sequence). The CDR3 region is CASSQDGSGRGNERFF. The CDR3 coding sequence is TGTGCCAGCAGCCAAGATGGTAGCGGGAGAGGCAATGAGCGGTTCTTC.

This clonotype turned up a few times. The chain carries TRBV12-5 and TRBJ2-1, with 13 bases that match TRBD2. Looked up from germline, CDR1 is LGHNT and CDR2 is FRNRAP. CDR3 length: 17 residues. Trimming removed 1 base from V and 8 bases from J; junction bases left unmatched: 8. The CDR3 DNA is TGTGCTAGTGGTTTGGACAGACTAGCGGGAGGTCGTCATGAGCAGTTCTTC. Encoded protein: CASGLDRLAGGRHEQFF.

At least ten counts were recorded for this clonotype. The chain is built from TRBV2 and TRBJ2-1, with D perhaps being TRBD1 or TRBD2 (5 bases each). Trimming removed 6 bases from V and 3 bases from J, with 18 bases in between. Germline V lookup: CDR1 SNHLY, CDR2 FYNNEI. The CDR3 covers 16 residues. The CDR3 DNA is TGTGCCAGCAGCTTTACCGGGACGGTTGACTACAATGAGCAGTTCTTC. It yields the protein CASSFTGTVDYNEQFF.

In this sample, this clonotype turned up a few times. V and J are TRBV20-1 and TRBJ2-1, with 7 bases matching TRBD2. The V gene end was trimmed by 6 bases and the J gene end by 5 bases; junction bases not matched to a gene: 13. This CDR3 has 15 residues. Germline assignment: CDR1 DFQATT and CDR2 SNEGSKA (reference sequence). The CDR3 sequence: CSAPPAGEIDNEQFF. The CDR3 bases are TGCAGTGCCCCCCCCGCGGGAGAAATCGACAATGAGCAGTTCTTC.

In the case of this clonotype: A read error may account for a junction end that differs from germline. The J gene is TRBJ2-1, the V gene TRBV5-1; 8 positions match TRBD1. This CDR3 is built from 17 residues. Germline-derived CDR1 and CDR2 are SGHRS and YFSETQ. CDR3 DNA sequence: TGCGCCAGCAGCCCCGGGACAGGCCTGTTTACTTGGAATGGGCAGTTCTTC. It codes for CASSPGTGLFTWNGQFF.

This clonotype was counted ten times or more. The CDR3 DNA sequence: TGTGCCACCCAGACTAGCGCCATACTCCAAGAGACCCAGTACTTC. Amino acid sequence: CATQTSAILQETQYF. The chain joins TRBV2 to TRBJ2-5; 8 bases align to TRBD2. CDR1 is SNHLY and CDR2 is FYNNEI in the germline V gene. The CDR3 spans 15 residues. V dropped 10 bases and J dropped 1; count of bases not matched to a gene: 11.

This clonotype was recorded at least ten times. V usage is TRBV5-1 and J usage is TRBJ2-7; 7 positions match TRBD1. The CDR3 is made up of 13 amino acids. Germline V lookup: CDR1 SGHRS, CDR2 YFSETQ. With V trimmed by 6 bases and J by 0 bases, 3 bases remained unmatched. The DNA of the CDR3 is TGCGCCAGCACATGGGACAGCTCCTACGAGCAGTACTTC. Translating it yields CASTWDSSYEQYF.

The table lists this clonotype with a few counts. The rearrangement links TRBV6-1 to TRBJ1-1; 7 positions agree with TRBD1. The junction had 6 bases not matched to a gene; V was cut back by 4 bases and J by 1 base. Germline CDR1 MNHNS, CDR2 SASEGT. The CDR3 has 15 amino acids. The CDR3 spells CASSGGTAENTEAFF. The CDR3 DNA follows: TGTGCCAGCAGTGGCGGGACAGCAGAGAACACTGAAGCTTTCTTT.

The chain links TRBV12-3 or TRBV12-4 to TRBJ2-1, with D hard to call. The germline V and J ends were trimmed by 3 bases and 10 bases, with 10 bases remaining between them. The CDR3 extends over 12 amino acids. In DNA, the CDR3 is TGTGCCAGCAGTTTGCCGAGGAAAGAGCAGTTCTTC. The encoded protein is CASSLPRKEQFF.

This clonotype was found many times. V is TRBV19 and J is TRBJ1-1; D ambiguous. Germline-derived CDR1 and CDR2 are LNHDA and SQIVND (reference sequence). V dropped 6 bases and J dropped 0 bases, with 14 bases sitting between them. The CDR3 contains 15 residues. This CDR3 is CASRLGGVMNTEAFF. The CDR3 DNA follows: TGTGCCAGTAGGCTAGGCGGAGTGATGAACACTGAAGCTTTCTTT.

In its sample, this clonotype was seen many times. This chain uses TRBV12-3 or TRBV12-4 with TRBJ2-7; D may correspond to TRBD1 or TRBD2 (6 bases each). Trimming took off 4 bases at V and 5 bases at J, with 18 bases between the two ends. CDR3 size: 15 residues. For the CDR3, the DNA is TGTGCCAGCAGTTCGCAAGGGGGGAGGCGGGACGAGCAGTACTTC. Translating gives CASSSQGGRRDEQYF.